This record concerns one TCR beta chain sequence. This sample is part of a study of early T cells in non-severe SARS-CoV-2 infection. Study overall: Chains stayed unpaired after sequencing of bulk RNA from unsorted whole blood.

Researchers tagged individual cDNA molecules with unique molecular identifiers. TCRdb analysed the 5' RACE reads with MiXCR anew, one entry per CDR3 protein. This sample carries roughly 56,000 distinct CDR3 sequences, over 9.5% of them seen once, and the ten largest clones take 6% to 8%. Germline values: CDR1 MNHNS, CDR2 SASEGT. The V and J ends lost 7 bases and 4 bases respectively, with 10 bases between them. The CDR3 spans 13 residues. The rearrangement joins TRBV6-1 to TRBJ2-2; D is possibly TRBD2 (5 bases). The source is an adult who was a healthcare worker with PCR-confirmed SARS-CoV-2 infection or an uninfected control (not recorded which). Sequences were obtained from whole blood. The CDR3 region has the DNA TGTGCCAGCACAACGGGGAGCACCGGGGAGCTGTTTTTT. Translating it yields CASTTGSTGELFF.